The rows below give T cell receptor beta chains drawn from one sample of a study of shared clonotypes between healthy human individuals. Sequencing used immunoSEQ multiplex PCR; TCRdb keeps in-frame clones, though not all of them. This sample has over 400,000 clones, with around 73% found just once. The material sequenced was PBMCs. The receptor source for this set is a woman in her thirties or forties in good health. Some clones in this sample may be carry-over from other donors' samples. Each CDR3 is given without its conserved first and last residue. For some rows the clone size is stated as once, few or many, or as a class when expanded; others skip it.

v_gene	abundance	j_gene	CDR3aa
TRBV11-2	.	TRBJ2-6	ASSPRSGANVLT
TRBV7-6	few	TRBJ2-1	ASSSVAGAENEQF
TRBV6-6	once	TRBJ1-2	ASSPANYGYT
TRBV5-5	.	TRBJ2-3	ASSGLTDTQY
TRBV18	.	TRBJ2-7	ASSLGTGRLGYEQY
TRBV7-3	.	TRBJ2-3	ASSLTRPGLAGGGTDTQY
TRBV6-5	once	TRBJ1-2	ASSSAGRNGYT
TRBV10-3	.	TRBJ1-1	AISVTGQTKTEAF
TRBV19	.	TRBJ1-1	ASSMWVGQEKAF
TRBV7-9	.	TRBJ1-3	ASRGRPFSGNTIY
TRBV29-1	.	TRBJ2-1	SVGRYSYNEQF
TRBV7-8	.	TRBJ2-1	ASSWRLGQGSGDEQF
TRBV18	.	TRBJ2-7	ASSPTGGSPRYEQY
TRBV7-2	.	TRBJ2-5	ASSLVFTPQETQY
TRBV2	.	TRBJ2-3	ASRRQGSTDTQY
TRBV21-1	.	TRBJ1-1	ASSKGSSGGTEAF
TRBV5-1	.	TRBJ2-7	ASSPKTSGSDEQY
TRBV5-5	.	TRBJ2-5	ASSFSPGRRQETQY
TRBV4-1	.	TRBJ2-5	ASSPKSGPPGETQY
TRBV28	once	TRBJ2-6	ASSSPGQKNSGANVLT
TRBV13	.	TRBJ1-3	ASSLQVSGNTIY
TRBV7-6	.	TRBJ2-2	ASSFVRGAPGGTGELF
TRBV7-9	once	TRBJ1-1	ASSLDRENTEAF
TRBV5-1	.	TRBJ2-5	ASSRTGPSQETQY
TRBV6-5	.	TRBJ1-6	ASSSNRAFLH
TRBV15	.	TRBJ2-7	ATSRDDSSYEQY
TRBV10-2	.	TRBJ1-1	ASTLRGDTEAF
TRBV7-2	.	TRBJ1-4	ASSLSPGQGGEKLF
TRBV5-4	.	TRBJ1-2	ASSSYLDRARYGYT
TRBV5-1	.	TRBJ1-1	ASIRTGGMNTEAF
TRBV11-2	.	TRBJ2-7	ASSARVPYEQY
TRBV5-1	.	TRBJ2-3	ASSLDAGGGDTQY
TRBV7-2	once	TRBJ1-2	ASSLDIGTGYGYT
TRBV7-9	.	TRBJ2-3	ASSRTSGSLLDTQY
TRBV7-2	.	TRBJ1-1	ASSLVWNTEAF
TRBV7-2	many	TRBJ2-3	ASSPHQGGVDTQY
TRBV28	once	TRBJ2-7	ASSFSGRAGFGEQY
TRBV7-9	.	TRBJ1-2	ASSLGQVEVYGYT
TRBV7-9	.	TRBJ2-7	ASSSWTSGYEQY
TRBV28	.	TRBJ2-6	AILKGSGANVLT
TRBV7-7	.	TRBJ2-1	ASSLMAGDEQF
TRBV19	once	TRBJ2-2	ASRDRGPGELF
TRBV25-1	.	TRBJ2-7	ASSATGYEQY
TRBV18	.	TRBJ1-3	ASSLSGQGATGNTIY
TRBV29-1	.	TRBJ1-1	SVRGAGTEAF